The 21 T cell receptor beta chains in this list originate from one sample, sequenced in a study of T cells after yellow fever vaccination. TCRdb used MiXCR to reprocess the 5' RACE reads, holding one entry per CDR3 protein. The sample carries 300,000 to 350,000 distinct CDR3 sequences, 3.5% to 4.5% recorded once. The sample consisted of PBMCs, taken 15 days after the yellow fever booster vaccination. The receptor source for this set is a young man who received the YFV17D yellow fever vaccine.

This clonotype was counted ten times or more. The rearrangement links TRBV7-2 to TRBJ2-5; D is undetermined. This CDR3 has 16 amino acids. Germline assignment: CDR1 SGHTA and CDR2 FQGNSA. The V gene lost 1 base and the J gene lost 2 bases, with 14 bases spanning the gap. This CDR3 reads CASSLVVGLGQETQYF. CDR3 coding DNA: TGTGCCAGCAGCTTAGTAGTTGGCCTCGGGCAAGAGACCCAGTACTTC. The full variable domain, rest sourced from reference TRBV7-2 and TRBJ2-5, is GAGVSQSPSNKVTEKGKDVELRCDPISGHTALYWYRQSLGQGLEFLIYFQGNSAPDKSGLPSDRFSAERTGGSVSTLTIQRTQQEDSAVYLCASSLVVGLGQETQYFGPGTRLLVL.

This clonotype was recorded many times. The V and J genes are TRBV18 and TRBJ2-6; D call uncertain. This CDR3 comprises 15 residues. The germline V and J ends were trimmed by 2 bases and 1 base, with 6 bases remaining between them. Per the germline V gene, CDR1 is KGHSH and CDR2 is LQKENI. CDR3 loop: CASSPIGSGANVLTF. The CDR3 DNA follows: TGTGCCAGCTCACCAATAGGGTCTGGGGCCAACGTCCTGACTTTC.

This clonotype was found a few times. This chain uses TRBV24-1 with TRBJ1-2; 9 bases align to TRBD1. This CDR3 is built from 16 residues. Germline loops: CDR1 KGHDR, CDR2 SFDVKD. V shed 7 bases, J shed 3 bases, and the junction held 11 bases outside the gene matches. The CDR3 region has the DNA TGTGCCACCAGCGCTACAGGGGGCATGAGGGACTATGGCTACACCTTC. Its protein is CATSATGGMRDYGYTF.

This clonotype was counted at least ten times. The chain joins TRBV7-2 to TRBJ2-2; D call uncertain. Trimming shortened V by 1 base and J by 4 bases, and 10 bases separated the two germline ends. The CDR3 is made up of 15 amino acids. Looked up from germline, CDR1 is SGHTA and CDR2 is FQGNSA. CDR3 nucleotide sequence: TGTGCCAGCAGCTTAGTTTCGACCGTCACCGGGGAGCTGTTTTTT. This encodes CASSLVSTVTGELFF.

This clonotype was observed many times. V is TRBV6-2 or TRBV6-3 and J is TRBJ2-4; D may be TRBD1 or TRBD2 (6 bases each). The CDR3 has 14 amino acids. Germline assignment: CDR1 MNHEY and CDR2 SVGEGT. Trimming left V 7 bases short and J 7 bases short, with 17 bases between. CDR3 amino acids: CASINGGSTNIQYF. CDR3 in DNA: TGTGCCAGCATCAACGGGGGCAGCACCAACATTCAGTACTTC.

This clonotype was seen ten or more times. The V call is TRBV5-1, the J call TRBJ2-3; the D is unclear. The CDR3 sequence is 15 residues long. Germline V gene sequence: CDR1 SGHRS, CDR2 YFSETQ. The germline V and J ends were trimmed by 3 bases and 4 bases, with 15 bases remaining between them. The chain's CDR3 is CASSSQTGLADTQYF. CDR3 DNA sequence: TGCGCCAGCAGCTCTCAGACTGGGCTCGCAGATACGCAGTATTTT. Full variable domain (outside the CDR3, taken from reference TRBV5-1 and TRBJ2-3): KAGVTQTPRYLIKTRGQQVTLSCSPISGHRSVSWYQQTPGQGLQFLFEYFSETQRNKGNFPGRFSGRQFSNSRSEMNVSTLELGDSALYLCASSSQTGLADTQYFGPGTRLTVL.

The chain employs TRBV7-2 and TRBJ2-7, with D perhaps TRBD2 (6 bases). Per germline, CDR1 SGHTA and CDR2 FQGNSA. Trimming took off 0 bases at V and 0 bases at J, with 9 bases between the two ends. This CDR3 is 15 amino acids long. CDR3 sequence (DNA): TGTGCCAGCAGCTTAGCCGCGGGGCTCTCCTACGAGCAGTACTTC. It is translated as CASSLAAGLSYEQYF.

This clonotype appeared a few times. CDR3 loop: CASSLEGAETQYF. CDR3 coding DNA: TGCGCCAGCAGCTTGGAAGGGGCGGAGACCCAGTACTTC. The chain is built from TRBV5-1 and TRBJ2-5; D is perhaps TRBD1 (5 bases). Per germline, CDR1 SGHRS and CDR2 YFSETQ. Trimming took 0 bases from V and 5 from J, leaving 8 bases between them. This CDR3 region has 13 residues.

At least ten counts were recorded for this clonotype. The J gene is TRBJ1-2, the V gene TRBV4-1; D is ambiguous. The CDR3 is 15 residues long. Trimming pared 0 bases from V and 4 bases from J, leaving 12 bases between. CDR1 is MGHRA and CDR2 is YSYEKL in the germline V gene. The CDR3 reads CASSQEGRARYGYTF. CDR3 nucleotide sequence: TGCGCCAGCAGCCAAGAAGGCCGCGCGCGCTATGGCTACACCTTC.

This clonotype was seen a few times. The chain links TRBV12-3 or TRBV12-4 to TRBJ1-4, with TRBD1 matching 8 bases. V shed 5 bases and J 3 bases; nucleotides not matched to a gene: 5. The CDR3 has 15 residues. The CDR3, as DNA: TGTGCCAGCAGTCCGGCGGACAGGGCTAATGAAAAACTGTTTTTT. Protein sequence: CASSPADRANEKLFF.

This clonotype has a handful of counts. The rearrangement joins TRBV9 to TRBJ2-6, with D tentatively TRBD1 (6 bases). V lost 4 bases and J 1 base, leaving 9 bases between the germline ends. Germline assignment: CDR1 SGDLS and CDR2 YYNGEE. The CDR3 totals 15 residues. The CDR3 reads CASSRQDSGANVLTF. CDR3 DNA: TGTGCCAGCAGCAGACAGGATTCTGGGGCCAACGTCCTGACTTTC.

This clonotype was found many times. The CDR3 coding sequence is TGTGCCAGCAGCTTCCGTTGGACTCCCACCGGGGAGCTGTTTTTT. It translates to CASSFRWTPTGELFF. V and J are TRBV7-3 and TRBJ2-2; D possibly corresponds to TRBD2 (5 bases). Between the trimmed V and J ends, which lost 3 bases and 4 bases, there was a span of 12 bases. This CDR3 is built from 15 residues. Germline CDR1 reads SGHTA; CDR2 reads FQGTGA. The variable domain in full, with the rest retrieved from reference TRBV7-3 and TRBJ2-2, is GAGVSQTPSNKVTEKGKYVELRCDPISGHTALYWYRQSLGQGPEFLIYFQGTGAADDSGLPNDRFFAVRPEGSVSTLKIQRTERGDSAVYLCASSFRWTPTGELFFGEGSRLTVL.

In this sample, this clonotype turned up many times. The chain joins TRBV20-1 to TRBJ2-1; D ambiguous. Trimming left V 3 bases short and J 0 bases short, with 9 bases between. CDR3 size: 14 residues. The germline gives CDR1 DFQATT, CDR2 SNEGSKA (reference sequence). As DNA, the CDR3 is TGCAGTGCTAGTCATACTGTCTCCTACAATGAGCAGTTCTTC. It yields the protein CSASHTVSYNEQFF.

This clonotype came up many times. V is TRBV12-3 or TRBV12-4 and J is TRBJ1-3; D is ambiguous. This CDR3 is built from 14 residues. V was shortened by 7 bases and J by 0 bases, with 10 bases between the two germline ends. CDR3 residues: CASTWRSSGNTIYF. The DNA of the CDR3 is TGTGCCAGCACTTGGAGAAGCTCTGGAAACACCATATATTTT.

This clonotype was detected ten times or more. The rearrangement uses TRBV6-5 and TRBJ1-6, with 12 positions matching TRBD1. CDR1 is MNHEY and CDR2 is SVGAGI in the germline V gene. The CDR3 loop spans 18 amino acids. After removal of 2 bases from V and 11 bases from J, the junction contained 13 bases not matched to a gene. DNA for the CDR3: TGTGCCAGCAGTTACGTCCCCGGGACAGGGGGCAAGTGGGCACCCCTCCACTTT. It encodes CASSYVPGTGGKWAPLHF.

This clonotype was picked up a small number of times. CDR3 sequence (DNA): TGCAGTGCTAGAGAGGGGACTAGCGGTTTGTGGCAGTACGTC. This encodes CSAREGTSGLWQYV. The chain recombines TRBV20-1 with TRBJ2-7; the match to TRBD2 covers 11 bases. Germline assignment: CDR1 DFQATT and CDR2 SNEGSKA (reference sequence). Unmatched junction bases numbered 7, after V lost 0 bases and J lost 9 bases. The CDR3 consists of 14 residues.

There are a few counts of this clonotype. V and J are TRBV11-2 and TRBJ2-6; 10 positions match TRBD1. Per the germline V gene, CDR1 is SGHAT and CDR2 is FQNNGV. The CDR3 contains 15 residues. Losses at the gene ends were 5 bases for V and 8 bases for J; bases not matched to a gene: 6. CDR3 amino acids: CASSQDRGRTNVLTF. CDR3 nucleotide sequence: TGTGCCAGCAGCCAGGACAGGGGGAGAACCAACGTCCTGACTTTC.

This clonotype occurred a few times. This may come from a read error, since a much larger clone is one base off. The gene calls are TRBV5-5 and TRBJ2-3, with D uncertain. CDR1 and CDR2 from the germline V gene are SGHKS and YYEKEE (reference sequence). The V end was cut by 4 bases, the J end by 6 bases, with 15 bases between. The CDR3 covers 14 residues. CDR3 DNA: TGTGCCAGCAGCCCGAGTCACTCGAGGGATACGCAGTATTTT. It encodes CASSPSHSRDTQYF.

This chain connects TRBV7-9 to TRBJ1-1, with 9 bases matching TRBD1. V shed 2 bases and J 4 bases; nucleotides not matched to a gene: 5. This CDR3 contains 15 residues. The germline V gene has CDR1 SEHNR and CDR2 FQNEAQ (reference sequence). This chain's CDR3 is CASSLLGQGPTEAFF. The CDR3 nucleotides read TGTGCCAGCAGCTTATTGGGACAGGGCCCCACTGAAGCTTTCTTT.

This clonotype was detected many times. V usage is TRBV6-2 or TRBV6-3 and J usage is TRBJ2-1; TRBD1 is a possible D gene (5 bases). V lost 2 bases, J lost 7 bases, and 15 bases lay in between. The CDR3 runs to 15 residues. Germline CDR1 MNHEY, CDR2 SVGEGT. The chain's CDR3 is CASSYGAVLLNEQFF. CDR3 nucleotides: TGTGCCAGCAGTTACGGGGCAGTCCTCTTGAATGAGCAGTTCTTC.

This clonotype was counted ten times or more. This chain joins TRBV2 and TRBJ2-1; 7 nucleotides line up with TRBD2. The CDR3 loop spans 14 amino acids. V shed 8 bases, J shed 8 bases, and the junction held 12 bases outside the gene matches. Germline V gene lookup returns CDR1 SNHLY and CDR2 FYNNEI. The CDR3 DNA is TGTGCCAGCCCGCGGGGGACTACCGGGTATGAGCAGTTCTTC. Its protein is CASPRGTTGYEQFF.